Listed below are T cell receptor beta chains from one sample, sequenced in a study of cytomegalovirus exposure and HLA in healthy donors. Only in-frame clones appear in the TCRdb table, and some are missing; sequencing was by immunoSEQ multiplex PCR. Of about 260,000 clones in the sample, around 91% are singletons; the top ten hold around 3.1%. Sequenced input: PBMCs. Receptors were obtained from a woman in her twenties or thirties in good health and CMV-seronegative. The CDR3 runs from the conserved cysteine through the conserved F or W. D genes are given only for firm matches. Clone size is not always given. Where it is, it says once, few, many or a class for expanded clones.

v_gene	abundance	d_gene	j_gene	CDR3nt	CDR3aa
TRBV6-1	once	-	TRBJ2-2	TGTGCCAGCAGTGGGCAATTAAACACCGGGGAGCTGTTTTTT	CASSGQLNTGELFF
TRBV6-5	-	TRBD2	TRBJ2-2	TGTGCCAGCAGACCAAGCAAGCGGGGCACCGGGGAGCTGTTTTTT	CASRPSKRGTGELFF
TRBV7-2	-	-	TRBJ1-1	TGTGCCAGCAGCTTAGGCGGCAGGGCAAATGAAGCTTTCTTT	CASSLGGRANEAFF
TRBV6-6	-	TRBD2	TRBJ2-1	TGTGCCAGCAGCCGAAGGAGCGGGAGGGGGGACAATGAGCAGTTCTTC	CASSRRSGRGDNEQFF
TRBV2	-	-	TRBJ1-1	TGTGCCAGCAGGGGGGTATCAGGTACTGAAGCTTTCTTT	CASRGVSGTEAFF
TRBV5-1	-	-	TRBJ2-7	TGCGCCAGCAGCTTACCCTCCTACGAGCAGTACTTC	CASSLPSYEQYF
TRBV25-1	few	TRBD2	TRBJ2-5	TGTGCCAGCAGTGAATCGAAAGCCGGGACTAGCGTTCTGGAGACCCAGTACTTC	CASSESKAGTSVLETQYF
TRBV4-2	-	TRBD2	TRBJ2-1	TGTGCCAGCAGCCAAGTAAGCGGGGGCTACAATGAGCAGTTCTTC	CASSQVSGGYNEQFF
TRBV28	-	-	TRBJ2-7	TGTGCCAGCAGTAATCCGGGACGTGCCTACGAGCAGTACTTC	CASSNPGRAYEQYF
TRBV29-1	-	-	TRBJ2-5	TGCAGCGTTGAAGACCGTGCGACAGTGCCTCCGTCTCAGTACTTC	CSVEDRATVPPSQYF
TRBV5-1	-	-	TRBJ2-7	TGCGCCAGCAGCTCAAATACCGGGACACTTAATACCTACGAGCAGTACTTC	CASSSNTGTLNTYEQYF
TRBV23-1	-	-	TRBJ1-1	TGCGCCAGCAGTCAATCACGAAGGGACACTGAAGCTTTCTTT	CASSQSRRDTEAFF
TRBV7-9	-	-	TRBJ1-4	TGTGCCAGCAGAATTAATGAAAAACTGTTTTTT	CASRINEKLFF
TRBV6-5	few	TRBD2	TRBJ2-1	TGTGCCAGCAGTTATCGACTAGATCCCAGGGAGGGGCAGTTCTTC	CASSYRLDPREGQFF
TRBV30	once	-	TRBJ1-5	TGTGCCTGGAGTACGGCTCCTAATCAGCCCCAGCATTTT	CAWSTAPNQPQHF
TRBV7-2	-	TRBD1	TRBJ1-2	TGTGCCAGCAGCTTTAACCCGACAGGGGGTATTAACTATGGCTACACCTTC	CASSFNPTGGINYGYTF
TRBV13	-	-	TRBJ1-2	TGTGCCAGCAGCTTAGGCAGCGGTAACTATGGCTACACCTTC	CASSLGSGNYGYTF
TRBV10-1	-	TRBD2	TRBJ2-2	TGCGCCAGCAGTCCGGGACTAGCGGGAAGGGCGAACACCGGGGAGCTGTTTTTT	CASSPGLAGRANTGELFF
TRBV7-2	once	-	TRBJ2-7	TGTGCCAGCAGCTTAGCCCCCCTTGATGAGCAGTACTTC	CASSLAPLDEQYF
TRBV27	-	-	TRBJ1-1	TGTGCCAGCAGTTTATCGGGGGCAGGGCTTAGCACTGAAGCTTTCTTT	CASSLSGAGLSTEAFF
TRBV14	-	-	TRBJ2-1	TGTGCCAGCAGCCAAGAACTGTACAATGAGCAGTTCTTC	CASSQELYNEQFF
TRBV11-3	few	-	TRBJ2-1	TGTGCCAGCAGGCTGCCAGCTACGGGCAATGAGCAGTTCTTC	CASRLPATGNEQFF
TRBV27	once	TRBD1	TRBJ2-3	TGTGCCAGCAGTACGACAGGGTGGGCAGATACGCAGTATTTT	CASSTTGWADTQYF
TRBV18	-	-	TRBJ2-3	TGTGCCAGCTCACCCTCCGGTTCCCCCACAGATACGCAGTATTTT	CASSPSGSPTDTQYF
TRBV5-4	-	TRBD2	TRBJ2-7	TGTGCCAGCAGCTCTAAAGGGACTAGCGGGAGTTCCGGGTACGAGCAGTACTTC	CASSSKGTSGSSGYEQYF
TRBV5-6	-	TRBD1	TRBJ2-7	TGTGCCAGCAGCCCCGGGACAGGGTACTCCTACGAGCAGTACTTC	CASSPGTGYSYEQYF
TRBV28	-	TRBD2	TRBJ2-1	TGTGCCAGCAGTTGGAGGACTCTAGCGGTTGGGTTTCATGAGCAGTTCTTC	CASSWRTLAVGFHEQFF
TRBV7-9	-	-	TRBJ2-1	TGTGCCAGCAGCGGGGGATGGGACGCTTCCTACAATGAGCAGTTCTTC	CASSGGWDASYNEQFF
TRBV18	once	-	TRBJ2-3	TGTGCCAGCTCACCACCGGGGACTAGCACAGATACGCAGTATTTT	CASSPPGTSTDTQYF
TRBV7-3	-	TRBD2	TRBJ2-2	TGTGCCAGCAGCTTAATCGGGGGGACTAGCGGGAGCTCCGGGGAGCTGTTTTTT	CASSLIGGTSGSSGELFF
TRBV4-3	-	TRBD2	TRBJ2-3	TGCGCCAGCAGCCAAGATGGGGGGGTTGGGACAGATACGCAGTATTTT	CASSQDGGVGTDTQYF
TRBV11-2	-	TRBD1	TRBJ2-1	TGTGCCAGCAGCTTAGGACAGGGGCCCTACAATGAGCAGTTCTTC	CASSLGQGPYNEQFF
TRBV27	-	TRBD1	TRBJ1-5	TGTGCCAGCAGTTCAACAACAGGGGTCGGCAATCAGCCCCAGCATTTT	CASSSTTGVGNQPQHF
TRBV9	-	-	TRBJ2-7	TGTGCCAGCAGCGTAGGCACCGCCTCAGAGCAGTACTTC	CASSVGTASEQYF
TRBV27	-	TRBD1	TRBJ2-7	TGTGCCAGCAGGTTGGGACAGTCTGCCTACTACGAGCAGTACTTC	CASRLGQSAYYEQYF